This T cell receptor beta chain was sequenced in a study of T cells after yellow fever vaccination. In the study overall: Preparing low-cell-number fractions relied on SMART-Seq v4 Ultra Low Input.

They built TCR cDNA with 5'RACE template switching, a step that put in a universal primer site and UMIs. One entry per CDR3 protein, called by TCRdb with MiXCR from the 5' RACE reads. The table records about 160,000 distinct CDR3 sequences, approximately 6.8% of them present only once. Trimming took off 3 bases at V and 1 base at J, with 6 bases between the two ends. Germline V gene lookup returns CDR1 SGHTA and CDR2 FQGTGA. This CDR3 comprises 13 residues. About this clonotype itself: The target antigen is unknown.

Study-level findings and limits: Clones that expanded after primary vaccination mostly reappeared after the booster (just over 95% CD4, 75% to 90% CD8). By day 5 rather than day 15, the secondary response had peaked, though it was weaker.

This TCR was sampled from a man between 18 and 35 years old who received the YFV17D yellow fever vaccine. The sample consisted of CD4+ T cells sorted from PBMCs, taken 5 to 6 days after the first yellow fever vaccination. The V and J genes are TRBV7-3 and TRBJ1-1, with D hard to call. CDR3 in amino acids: CASSFGWNTEAFF. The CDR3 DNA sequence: TGTGCCAGCAGCTTTGGTTGGAACACTGAAGCTTTCTTT.